This is a list of T cell receptor beta chains from one sample in a study of blood T cell repertoires in COVID-19. TCRdb's table, derived via immunoSEQ multiplex PCR, lists solely in-frame clones and lacks some. The table has roughly 500,000 clones, 88% seen once. Source material: PBMCs or T cells enriched from blood (not recorded which). These receptors all come from a woman between 40 and 50 years old who had recovered from COVID-19. CDR3s include the opening cysteine and the closing phenylalanine or tryptophan. Each record gives: D gene, V gene, clone size, J gene, CDR3 protein. A D gene is named only where the DNA matches it firmly. The size entry is marked missing in some rows and otherwise reads once, few, many or a size class.

D: TRBD2; V: TRBV5-1; size: -; J: TRBJ2-2; CDR3: CASSLEPSGQFANTGELFF
D: TRBD1; V: TRBV7-9; size: -; J: TRBJ2-7; CDR3: CASSPPRGHDRAHEQYF
D: -; V: TRBV3-1/TRBV3-2; size: -; J: TRBJ2-7; CDR3: CASMPTGVPYEQYF
D: -; V: TRBV5-8; size: -; J: TRBJ1-1; CDR3: CASSLILRAGPNTEAFF
D: -; V: TRBV7-6; size: -; J: TRBJ1-4; CDR3: CASSLVWRDYTTNEKLFF
D: TRBD1; V: TRBV27; size: -; J: TRBJ1-5; CDR3: CASSLQGDSNQPQHF
D: TRBD1; V: TRBV7-2; size: once; J: TRBJ1-4; CDR3: CASSAQGIREKLFF
D: TRBD1; V: TRBV19; size: -; J: TRBJ2-2; CDR3: CASSISPSGTGGVGELFF
D: -; V: TRBV7-9; size: -; J: TRBJ2-7; CDR3: CASIATGGGRYEQYF
D: -; V: TRBV7-2; size: -; J: TRBJ1-4; CDR3: CASSSVGEKLFF
D: -; V: TRBV24-1; size: -; J: TRBJ2-7; CDR3: CATSDTGSTYEQYF
D: -; V: TRBV11-3; size: -; J: TRBJ1-4; CDR3: CASSSRSRGEKLFF
D: -; V: TRBV27; size: -; J: TRBJ1-6; CDR3: CASSFEQSSYNSPLHF
D: -; V: TRBV5-4; size: few; J: TRBJ1-2; CDR3: CASSLETDYGYTF
D: -; V: TRBV11-2; size: -; J: TRBJ1-6; CDR3: CASSFNYSPLHF
D: TRBD1; V: TRBV29-1; size: -; J: TRBJ1-6; CDR3: CSVSGQGTNSPLHF
D: TRBD2; V: TRBV10-3; size: -; J: TRBJ2-3; CDR3: CAILAGEAQYF
D: -; V: TRBV27; size: -; J: TRBJ2-1; CDR3: CASSLRTDNEQFF
D: TRBD1; V: TRBV11-2; size: few; J: TRBJ2-7; CDR3: CASRRPGTGSYEQYF
D: -; V: TRBV18; size: -; J: TRBJ2-3; CDR3: CASSPPRGLSTDTQYF
D: -; V: TRBV15; size: once; J: TRBJ2-7; CDR3: CATSTPGGTQSSYEQYF
D: -; V: TRBV30; size: once; J: TRBJ2-1; CDR3: CAWGRGYNEQFF
D: -; V: TRBV18; size: -; J: TRBJ1-2; CDR3: CASSPGQLTGYTF
D: -; V: TRBV20-1; size: -; J: TRBJ2-7; CDR3: CSASLASGYEQYF
D: -; V: TRBV11-1; size: -; J: TRBJ1-1; CDR3: CASSLLSFRTEAFF
D: TRBD1; V: TRBV4-1; size: -; J: TRBJ1-5; CDR3: CASSQDDLDRGYQPQHF
D: -; V: TRBV5-4; size: -; J: TRBJ2-5; CDR3: CASSSNSQETQYF
D: -; V: TRBV5-4; size: -; J: TRBJ2-6; CDR3: CASSPLIGGAGANVLTF
D: -; V: TRBV10-3; size: -; J: TRBJ1-2; CDR3: CAISESAGLNYGYTF
D: -; V: TRBV29-1; size: -; J: TRBJ1-5; CDR3: CSVGGGGNQPQHF
D: TRBD1; V: TRBV11-2; size: -; J: TRBJ2-7; CDR3: CASSLVRYAGTGGYEQYF